Included here is one TCR beta chain sequence, with context. Its antigen is currently unknown. Germline V CDR1 and CDR2: SGHTA, FQGNSA. The CDR3 is 17 residues long. The V end lost 7 bases, the J end lost 1 base, and 22 bases lay between the germline ends. The source of the sample is a study of shared clonotypes between healthy human individuals. Study-wide context: The cohort had two women and a few men, ages 18 to 49. Study-wide results and caveats: Incompleteness in sorted-subset sequencing, despite large depth, was shown by rarefaction.

In the original workflow: Without quality scores, immunoSEQ junctional reads could not be filtered like full-length reads. Produced via immunoSEQ multiplex PCR; TCRdb's table is partial and in-frame only. From that table come the V and J calls and clone size; the DNA was used to work out D and trimming. The sample yields a few hundred thousand clones, approximately 65% seen once. Free of recent acute infections or vaccinations, the donors were healthy HIV-negative adults. Sequenced: memory CD4+ T cells sorted from blood. Subset given: CD45RA-negative fraction. The chain has TRBV7-2 and TRBJ1-1; D may be TRBD1 (5 bases). The sequence was obtained from a man aged 25-45 years in good health. The CDR3 DNA reads as TGTGCCAGCATCCTACTCCAGGGTCGTGGGTGGAACACTGAAGCTTTCTTT. It yields the protein CASILLQGRGWNTEAFF.